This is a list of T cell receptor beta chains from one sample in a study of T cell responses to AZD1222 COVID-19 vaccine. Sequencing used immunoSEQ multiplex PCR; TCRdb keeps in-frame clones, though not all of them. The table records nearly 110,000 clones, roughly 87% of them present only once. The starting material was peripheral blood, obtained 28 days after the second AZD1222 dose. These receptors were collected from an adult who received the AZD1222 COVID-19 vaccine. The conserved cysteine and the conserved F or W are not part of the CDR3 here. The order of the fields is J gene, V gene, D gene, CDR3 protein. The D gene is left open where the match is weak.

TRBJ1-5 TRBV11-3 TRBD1 ASRMVGQGSFNQPQH
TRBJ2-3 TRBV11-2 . ASSFGSGDTQY
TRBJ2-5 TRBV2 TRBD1 ASSGQGEETQY
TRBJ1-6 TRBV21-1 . ASSKGGGVYNSPLH
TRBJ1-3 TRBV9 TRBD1 ASSPRTGGNTIY
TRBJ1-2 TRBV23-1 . ASPGGYT
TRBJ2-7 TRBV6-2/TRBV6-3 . ASSEKGGSFGYEQY
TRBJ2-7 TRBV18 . ASSPGYEQY
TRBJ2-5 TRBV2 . ASRWEQETQY
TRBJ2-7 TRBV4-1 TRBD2 ASSQDWIASGYEQY
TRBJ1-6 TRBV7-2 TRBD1 ASSQQGVDNSPLH
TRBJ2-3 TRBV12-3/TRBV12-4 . ASKILLSDTQY
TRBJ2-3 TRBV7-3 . ASSSQGSSTDTQY
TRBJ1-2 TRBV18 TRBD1 ASGQGWDGYT
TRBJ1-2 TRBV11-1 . ASSGGSDGYT
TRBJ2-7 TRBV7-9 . ASSKGPGPVGSDEQY
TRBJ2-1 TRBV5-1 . ASSPGTEGGEQF
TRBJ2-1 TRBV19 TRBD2 ASSISLAANNEQF
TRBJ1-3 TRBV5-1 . ASSRQDGTGNTIY
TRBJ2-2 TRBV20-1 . SASPGDGTGELF